This T cell receptor beta chain was captured by sequencing in a study of T cells in Graves' hyperthyroidism and ophthalmopathy. Study results and limitations: In the blood, most expanded thyroid clonotypes above 0.001 appeared as well. Classification by a 13 V-J model distinguished ophthalmopathy from stable hyperthyroidism.

As to this clonotype: The target antigen is unknown.

The CDR3 runs 16 residues. Per the germline V gene, CDR1 is KGHDR and CDR2 is SFDVKD. The V and J ends lost 3 bases and 3 bases, in that order; junction bases with no gene match: 9. RNA transcripts provided the source from which TCR beta CDR3 regions were amplified. Primed by the HTBI set, a first-round RT-PCR was run on the TCR CDR3. TCRdb re-called the multiplex PCR reads with MiXCR, one entry per CDR3 protein. The table lists under 400,000 distinct CDR3 sequences, over 15% of them singletons, with roughly a third in the top ten. Used for diagnoses were clinical symptoms, serum thyroxine and TRAb, thyroid ultrasound and orbital computed tomography. Source material for PBMCs was roughly 10 ml fresh peripheral blood.

The sequenced sample was blood. The receptor was isolated from a man aged 25-45 years with Graves' hyperthyroidism. The chain carries TRBV24-1 and TRBJ2-5, with 7 positions matching TRBD2. The DNA of the CDR3 is TGTGCCACCAGTGATCAAGGGACTATAGGCAAAGAGACCCAGTACTTC. Its translation: CATSDQGTIGKETQYF.